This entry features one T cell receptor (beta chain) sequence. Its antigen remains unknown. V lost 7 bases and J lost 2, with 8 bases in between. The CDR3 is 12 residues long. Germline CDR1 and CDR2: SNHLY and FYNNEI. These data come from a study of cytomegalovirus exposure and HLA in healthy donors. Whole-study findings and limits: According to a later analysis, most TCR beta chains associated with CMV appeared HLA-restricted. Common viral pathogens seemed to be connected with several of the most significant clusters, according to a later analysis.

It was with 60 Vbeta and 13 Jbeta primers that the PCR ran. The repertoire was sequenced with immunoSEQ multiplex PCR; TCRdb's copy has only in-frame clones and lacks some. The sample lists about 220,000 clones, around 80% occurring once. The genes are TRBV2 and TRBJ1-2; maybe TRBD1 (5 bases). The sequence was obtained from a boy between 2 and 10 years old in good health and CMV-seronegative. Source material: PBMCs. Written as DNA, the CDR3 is TGTGCCAGCAATCCAGGGAACTATGGCTACACCTTC. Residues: CASNPGNYGYTF.